This T cell receptor beta chain stems from a study of regulatory T cells in long-lasting Graves disease (dated by TCRdb to the early 2020s). Background for the entire study: Persistent Graves' disease was defined as antithyroid drug treatment for over 5 years with persistently positive TSH receptor autoantibodies. Persistent Graves' disease patients were compared with newly diagnosed Graves' disease patients by peripheral blood TCR sequencing and RNA sequencing. The study was registered as a clinical trial and conducted in China. TCR sequencing covered around 13 persistent and approximately 20 newly diagnosed Graves' disease patients, some 33 samples in total. Antithyroid drugs had been taken for approximately 10 years on average by persistent Graves' disease patients in the clinical cohort. What the research found in general, with its limitations: Compared with newly diagnosed patients, patients with persistent Graves' disease had lower TCR Shannon entropy and fewer highly expanded clones, which suggests clonal expansion. Persistent patients shared more public clonotypes among themselves (around 3,000) than newly diagnosed patients did (more than 850). The study examined only peripheral blood because the primary lesion, thyroid tissue, could not be accessed. The authors acknowledged the small sample size as a limitation that may reduce accuracy. TRBV28, TRBJ1-2 and TRBJ2-5 were preferentially used in persistent disease, while TRBV20-1 and TRBJ2-1 were favored in newly diagnosed disease. Sequencing and analysis were restricted to the TCR beta chain.

Preparation of the library involved multiplex PCR. The instrument given in TCRdb is Illumina HiSeq 4000. TCR beta libraries were built with iRepertoire HTBI primers and Arm-PCR amplification of CDR3 regions. Gel purification was performed on PCR products prior to sequencing. From the authors' description of their analysis: Across samples, about 63 TRBV and 13 to 15 TRBJ segments were identified and used for gene usage analysis of CDR3 amino acid clonotypes. COPE and FqMerger were used to merge filtered high-quality paired reads into contigs. BLAST was used to align contigs to IMGT TRBV, TRBD and TRBJ reference genes, and CDR3 was defined according to IMGT. Clonotypes above 0.1% frequency were classified as highly expanded clones. Shannon entropy was used to measure repertoire diversity, and the Gini coefficient was used to measure V-J evenness. Clonotypes shared by more than one individual were considered public. Using fastp trimming at Q25 and MiXCR clonotype assembly, TCRdb reanalyzed the public sequencing data and kept in-frame beta chains. Rows with one shared CDR3 protein collapse into an entry with the most common genes and DNA. TCRdb, not the authors, supplied the V and J calls. A total of about 290,000 distinct CDR3 sequences appear in this sample, around 21% of them only once. The ten top clones hold approximately 60% of the sample.

Trimmed from V: 3 bases; trimmed from J: 2 bases; junction bases lacking a gene match: 9. Including cysteine and phenylalanine, the CDR3 has 16 amino acids. The entry retains the CDR3 DNA only, 48 bases that are in frame from base 1. As encoded in the germline V gene, CDR1 is SGDLS while CDR2 is YYNGEE. The time point label here, explained by the study, means: persistent/refractory GD, antithyroid drugs over 5 years with positive TRAb. RNA was extracted from PBMCs in TRIzol for both TCR sequencing and RNA sequencing. The diagnosis of Graves' disease followed American Thyroid Association guidelines. Recruitment of patients was carried out at an endocrinology department in Xi'an, China. Each patient gave about 8.1 milliliters of peripheral blood, collected in an EDTA anticoagulant tube. Ficoll Paque Plus density gradient separation was used to isolate PBMCs, and no additional T cell sorting was done. An Agilent 2100 Bioanalyzer and agarose gel were used to check RNA quality, and a NanoDrop 2000 was used to measure RNA concentration.

To note about this clonotype: Its target antigen remains unknown. Base qualities are not provided; no much larger clone lies one nucleotide away.

The V and J genes are TRBV9 and TRBJ2-3, and 7 junction bases match TRBD2. The sequence was collected from a female donor with Graves disease. The sample in question was peripheral blood mononuclear cells (PBMCs), obtained when the disease was refractory, from a patient treated with antithyroid drugs. CDR3 loop: CASSAGGGSPTDTQYF. The sequence in DNA is TGTGCCAGCAGCGCGGGAGGCGGGAGCCCCACAGATACGCAGTATTTT.